This T cell receptor (beta chain) was captured in a study of technical replicates of blood from a few donors. The repertoire was sequenced with immunoSEQ multiplex PCR; TCRdb's copy has only in-frame clones and lacks some. The profile covers more than 65,000 clones, with about 93% appearing a single time and 0.39% taken by the ten largest. This clonotype originated in a human donor in good health. Source material: T cells isolated from PBMCs.

The CDR3: CASSRAGTGLLTF. The DNA of the CDR3 is TGTGCCAGCAGCAGAGCCGGGACAGGCCTCCTGACTTTC. V usage is TRBV11-3 and J usage is TRBJ2-6; 8 bases align to TRBD1. The V segment lost 5 bases and the J segment 14 bases; nucleotides outside the gene matches: 8. The V gene's germline CDR1 is SGHNT and CDR2 YENEEA. The CDR3 runs 13 residues.